The 9 T cell receptor beta chains below all came from one sample that was sequenced in a study of blood T cell repertoires in COVID-19. Clones were read by immunoSEQ multiplex PCR, and TCRdb kept only the in-frame ones, dropping some. The repertoire includes 350,000 to 400,000 clones, 88% of them detected once, and 0.9% to 1.5% sits in the top ten. Source material: PBMCs or T cells enriched from blood (not recorded which). These TCRs come from a woman aged 18-29 years who had recovered from COVID-19.

The rearrangement joins TRBV2 to TRBJ2-2; the match to TRBD2 covers 8 bases. V lost 4 bases, J lost 6 bases, and 10 bases stayed unmatched. The germline gives CDR1 SNHLY, CDR2 FYNNEI. CDR3 size: 16 residues. The CDR3 region is CASSAGTSVFPGELFF. Written as DNA, the CDR3 is TGTGCCAGCAGTGCCGGGACTAGTGTCTTCCCCGGGGAGCTGTTTTTT.

This clone was observed a single time. The rearrangement joins TRBV4-3 to TRBJ2-7; 7 bases are a match to TRBD1. V dropped 0 bases and J dropped 0; count of bases not matched to a gene: 5. Germline-derived CDR1 and CDR2 are LGHNA and YSLEER. The length of the CDR3 is 16 residues. For the CDR3, the DNA is TGCGCCAGCAGCCAAGATGGGCCAGGGGGCTCCTACGAGCAGTACTTC. It is translated as CASSQDGPGGSYEQYF.

The genes are TRBV4-3 and TRBJ2-7, with D tentatively TRBD2 (6 bases). The CDR3 extends over 18 amino acids. CDR1 is LGHNA and CDR2 is YSLEER in the germline V gene. The V end was cut by 4 bases, the J end by 1 base, with 23 bases between. CDR3 DNA sequence: TGCGCCAGCAGCCCCCATTACAGGTCAGGCGGGGAATCCTACGAGCAGTACTTC. This sequence encodes CASSPHYRSGGESYEQYF.

The chain joins TRBV5-1 to TRBJ1-1, with D perhaps TRBD1 (6 bases). The CDR3 is 15 amino acids. The germline CDR1 and CDR2 sequences are SGHRS and YFSETQ. Between the trimmed V and J ends, which lost 3 bases and 5 bases, there was a span of 17 bases. DNA for the CDR3: TGCGCCAGCAGCTCCCTAGGAGGGGGGGAAACTGAAGCTTTCTTT. It specifies CASSSLGGGETEAFF.

This sequence joins TRBV3-1 (or the pseudogene TRBV3-2) and TRBJ1-2; unclear D gene. V was pared by 3 bases and J by 0 bases, with 5 bases between. The CDR3 length is 13 residues. Germline V gene lookup returns CDR1 LGHDT and CDR2 YNNKEL (reference sequence). CDR3 in DNA: TGTGCCAGCAGCCAGACATCTAACTATGGCTACACCTTC. Translated: CASSQTSNYGYTF.

The chain couples TRBV11-2 to TRBJ1-6; no clear D gene. V was clipped by 1 base and J by 10 bases, with 8 bases between them. The CDR3 is made up of 13 amino acids. CDR1 is SGHAT, CDR2 FQNNGV, per germline. CDR3 loop: CASSLGRESPLHF. The CDR3 nucleotides read TGTGCCAGCAGCTTAGGACGGGAGTCACCCCTCCACTTT.

This chain connects TRBV7-6 to TRBJ1-1; 9 bases align to TRBD1. V lost 1 base, J lost 3 bases, and 3 bases stayed unmatched. The germline V gene has CDR1 SGHVS and CDR2 FNYEAQ. This CDR3 region has 15 residues. CDR3 sequence: CASSLGQGGYTEAFF. The CDR3 DNA follows: TGTGCCAGCAGCTTAGGACAGGGGGGATACACTGAAGCTTTCTTT.

The V and J genes are TRBV7-8 and TRBJ1-6, with D possibly TRBD1 on 6 matching bases. Trimming stripped 7 bases from V and 7 bases from J, with 20 bases between. Germline CDR1 and CDR2: SGHVS and FQNEAQ. The CDR3 runs 16 residues. CDR3 in amino acids: CASMGRTGHGNSPLHF. CDR3 nucleotides: TGTGCCAGCATGGGGAGAACAGGGCACGGGAATTCACCCCTCCACTTT.

The chain combines TRBV9 with TRBJ2-3; TRBD2 aligns across 8 bases. With V trimmed by 4 bases and J by 6 bases, 13 bases remained unmatched. Germline CDR1 SGDLS, CDR2 YYNGEE. The CDR3 runs to 16 residues. CDR3 in amino acids: CASSPPSGRKVDTQYF. The CDR3 DNA sequence: TGTGCCAGCAGCCCCCCCAGCGGGAGAAAAGTGGATACGCAGTATTTT.